These 31 T cell receptor beta chains were sequenced from one sample in a study of blood T cell repertoires in COVID-19. Produced via immunoSEQ multiplex PCR; TCRdb's table is partial and in-frame only. The table lists 90,000 or so clones, 85% of them singletons. Sequencing was performed on peripheral blood. These TCRs come from a man aged 55 to 70 with acute or convalescent COVID-19.

This chain connects TRBV27 to TRBJ2-3; D is possibly TRBD2 (5 bases). Germline V lookup: CDR1 MNHEY, CDR2 SMNVEV (reference sequence). The CDR3 totals 15 residues. V shed 3 bases and J shed 0 bases, with 10 bases lying between them. CDR3 nucleotides: TGTGCCAGCAGTTTTTACAGAGGGAGCACAGATACGCAGTATTTT. Translated: CASSFYRGSTDTQYF.

This chain joins TRBV5-5 and TRBJ1-1; 11 bases agree with TRBD1. V shed 1 base and J 7 bases; nucleotides not matched to a gene: 6. Germline CDR1 and CDR2: SGHKS and YYEKEE (reference sequence). The CDR3 sequence is 15 residues long. CDR3 residues: CASSLYGTGGSEAFF. The CDR3 DNA sequence: TGTGCCAGCAGCTTGTATGGGACAGGGGGGAGTGAAGCTTTCTTT.

This rearrangement joins TRBV30 to TRBJ2-3, with D maybe TRBD1 (6 bases). V was pared by 3 bases and J by 6 bases, with 13 bases between. The CDR3 is 13 amino acids. Germline V gives CDR1 GTSNPN, CDR2 SVGIG (reference sequence). In DNA form, the CDR3 reads TGTGCCTGGAGCCCACACAGGGCCGATACGCAGTATTTT. Its protein is CAWSPHRADTQYF.

The V call is TRBV5-1, the J call TRBJ1-2, with 11 bases that match TRBD1. The CDR3 runs to 16 residues. CDR1 and CDR2 from the germline V gene are SGHRS and YFSETQ. V lost 2 bases, J lost 5 bases, and 8 bases stayed unmatched. CDR3 DNA: TGCGCCAGCAGCTTAACTGGACAGGGGGCTAGGTATGGCTACACCTTC. Protein sequence: CASSLTGQGARYGYTF.

This chain links TRBV7-2 with TRBJ1-1; no clear D gene. The CDR3 is made up of 15 amino acids. The germline CDR1 and CDR2 sequences are SGHTA and FQGNSA. With 0 bases removed from V and 0 bases from J, the gap between germline ends came to 8 bases. CDR3 amino acids: CASSLANNMNTEAFF. CDR3 bases: TGTGCCAGCAGCTTAGCTAACAACATGAACACTGAAGCTTTCTTT.

The genes are TRBV6-1 and TRBJ2-3, with TRBD2 matching over 14 bases. Germline V gives CDR1 MNHNS, CDR2 SASEGT. The length of the CDR3 is 18 residues. Losses at the gene ends were 4 bases for V and 8 bases for J; bases not matched to a gene: 14. The CDR3 DNA sequence: TGTGCCAGCAGTGTGGGGGCACTGACTAGCGGGAGGGCCGGTACGCAGTATTTT. It encodes CASSVGALTSGRAGTQYF.

The chain uses TRBV5-5 and TRBJ1-2; 9 nucleotides match TRBD1. Germline-derived CDR1 and CDR2 are SGHKS and YYEKEE (reference sequence). V was pared by 4 bases and J by 8 bases, with 12 bases of the junction left unmatched. The CDR3 loop spans 15 amino acids. The CDR3 sequence: CASSSTSDRGYGYTF. The CDR3 region has the DNA TGTGCCAGCAGCAGCACATCGGACAGGGGATACGGCTACACCTTC. The full variable domain, its missing parts supplied by reference TRBV5-5 and TRBJ1-2, is DAGVTQSPTHLIKTRGQQVTLRCSPISGHKSVSWYQQVLGQGPQFIFQYYEKEERGRGNFPDRFSARQFPNYSSELNVNALLLGDSALYLCASSSTSDRGYGYTFGSGTRLTVV.

This chain joins TRBV18 and TRBJ2-1; perhaps TRBD1 as D (6 bases). Germline CDR1 is KGHSH and CDR2 is LQKENI. V was trimmed by 2 bases and J by 0 bases, leaving 8 bases between them. CDR3 size: 15 residues. The CDR3 DNA sequence: TGTGCCAGCTCACCAGAGGACAGCTCCTACAATGAGCAGTTCTTC. Its protein product is CASSPEDSSYNEQFF.

The chain recombines TRBV19 with TRBJ2-7; 7 bases match TRBD1. The germline V gene has CDR1 LNHDA and CDR2 SQIVND (reference sequence). This CDR3 contains 13 residues. J was trimmed by 2 bases and V by 6 bases; bases with no gene match: 4. In DNA form, the CDR3 reads TGTGCCAGTAGCTTGGACAGGACCTACGAGCAGTACTTC. Amino acid sequence: CASSLDRTYEQYF.

The rearrangement uses TRBV5-1 and TRBJ2-2; 9 nucleotides align to TRBD2. Per germline, CDR1 SGHRS and CDR2 YFSETQ. V gave up 5 bases and J gave up 5 bases; unmatched junction bases: 7. The CDR3 runs to 15 residues. DNA of the CDR3: TGCGCCAGCAGGGGGCTAGCGGGGTATACCGGGGAGCTGTTTTTT. It yields the protein CASRGLAGYTGELFF.

This clone was recorded once. V and J are TRBV7-8 and TRBJ2-7; 10 nucleotides match TRBD2. The trim removed 3 bases at V and 5 bases at J, leaving 4 bases unmatched. This CDR3 contains 14 residues. From germline, CDR1 is SGHVS and CDR2 FQNEAQ. For the CDR3, the DNA is TGTGCCAGCAGCTTGGGACTAGCGTCCCACGAGCAGTACTTC. Translated: CASSLGLASHEQYF.

This chain joins TRBV19 and TRBJ1-3; D unresolved. The CDR3 consists of 15 residues. The germline V gene has CDR1 LNHDA and CDR2 SQIVND (reference sequence). The V end lost 3 bases, the J end lost 1 base, and 10 bases lay between the germline ends. The CDR3 region has the DNA TGTGCCAGTAGTATCCCCCGGAGGTCTGGAAACACCATATATTTT. This gives the protein CASSIPRRSGNTIYF.

The chain carries TRBV7-3 and TRBJ2-2, with 10 bases aligning to TRBD1. V lost 1 base and J lost 1; bases outside the gene matches: 9. The CDR3 spans 19 residues. Germline V gives CDR1 SGHTA, CDR2 FQGTGA. In nucleotides, the CDR3 is TGTGCCAGCAGCTTAAAGCCGACAGGGGGCGCCGGGAACACCGGGGAGCTGTTTTTT. Its translation is CASSLKPTGGAGNTGELFF.

V and J are TRBV11-2 and TRBJ1-1, with 9 bases aligning to TRBD1. The CDR3 is 15 amino acids. Germline CDR1 SGHAT, CDR2 FQNNGV. V gave up 4 bases and J gave up 6 bases; unmatched junction bases: 9. This chain's CDR3 is CASSWNRGLAPEAFF. CDR3 sequence (DNA): TGTGCCAGCAGCTGGAACAGGGGGCTTGCTCCTGAAGCTTTCTTT.

V and J are TRBV6-6 and TRBJ2-7; 12 nucleotides align to TRBD2. Trimming took 7 bases from V and 7 from J; bases not matched to a gene: 8. The CDR3 has 14 amino acids. Germline V gene sequence: CDR1 MNHNY, CDR2 SVGAGI (reference sequence). CDR3 residues: CASMTSGGPGEQYF. In DNA form, the CDR3 reads TGTGCCAGCATGACTAGCGGGGGCCCCGGGGAGCAGTACTTC.

This clone was found a few times. The CDR3 here is CASSLSGQGNSYEQYF. CDR3 nucleotides: TGTGCCAGCAGTTTATCGGGGCAGGGAAATTCCTACGAGCAGTACTTC. V usage is TRBV27 and J usage is TRBJ2-7, with a tentative D call TRBD1 (5 bases). The ends were cut back, 0 bases at V and 1 base at J, with 13 bases in the middle. Germline lookup yields CDR1 MNHEY and CDR2 SMNVEV (reference sequence). This CDR3 has 16 residues.

The count of this clone is one. This chain connects TRBV11-2 to TRBJ2-1; 10 positions agree with TRBD2. CDR3 length: 14 amino acids. Germline V gives CDR1 SGHAT, CDR2 FQNNGV. V lost 4 bases, J lost 7 bases, and 4 bases stayed unmatched. CDR3 nucleotide sequence: TGTGCCAGCAGCTCTAGCGGGAGAGTAAATGAGCAGTTCTTC. It encodes CASSSSGRVNEQFF.

V is TRBV4-1 and J is TRBJ2-7; 9 bases match TRBD2. The V gene's germline CDR1 is MGHRA and CDR2 YSYEKL. The trim removed 0 bases at V and 3 bases at J, leaving 6 bases unmatched. CDR3 length: 16 amino acids. CDR3 DNA: TGCGCCAGCAGCCAAGAGTCGGTAGCGGGAGTCTACGAGCAGTACTTC. This codes for CASSQESVAGVYEQYF.

This rearrangement joins TRBV10-3 to TRBJ1-2; D not certain. The CDR3 runs to 14 residues. The germline V and J ends were trimmed by 6 bases and 2 bases, with 13 bases remaining between them. Germline lookup yields CDR1 ENHRY and CDR2 SYGVKD. The DNA of the CDR3 is TGTGCCATCAGGGACTCCGTCAACAACTATGGCTACACCTTC. This encodes CAIRDSVNNYGYTF.

This sequence joins TRBV6-2 or TRBV6-3 and TRBJ1-2, with TRBD1 as a possible D gene (5 bases). Trimming stripped 0 bases from V and 6 bases from J, with 8 bases between. The length of the CDR3 is 13 residues. Germline V gene lookup returns CDR1 MNHEY and CDR2 SVGEGT. This CDR3 reads CASSYSKGNGYTF. The CDR3 DNA reads TGTGCCAGCAGTTACTCAAAGGGGAATGGCTACACCTTC.

The chain joins TRBV6-1 to TRBJ2-3; 12 nucleotides line up with TRBD2. CDR3 size: 16 residues. Per germline, CDR1 MNHNS and CDR2 SASEGT. V shed 4 bases and J 4 bases; nucleotides not matched to a gene: 6. The CDR3 DNA follows: TGTGCCAGCAGTGCCCGACTAGCGGGGGTAGCAGATACGCAGTATTTT. It is translated as CASSARLAGVADTQYF.

CDR3 sequence: CATGTGTSSGTYNEQFF. For the CDR3, the DNA is TGTGCCACCGGGACAGGGACGTCTAGCGGGACCTACAATGAGCAGTTCTTC. V gene TRBV19 combines with J gene TRBJ2-1; perhaps D is TRBD1 or TRBD2 (9 bases each). The germline V and J ends were trimmed by 10 bases and 2 bases, with 24 bases remaining between them. CDR3 length equals 17 residues. CDR1 is LNHDA, CDR2 SQIVND, per germline (reference sequence).

CDR3 residues: CASSAGTSGYNEQFF. CDR3 bases: TGTGCCAGCAGCGCTGGGACTAGCGGCTACAATGAGCAGTTCTTC. V usage is TRBV5-4 and J usage is TRBJ2-1; TRBD2 agrees at 11 bases. CDR3 size: 15 residues. Trimming took 4 bases from V and 3 from J; bases not matched to a gene: 3. Looked up from germline, CDR1 is SGHNT and CDR2 is YYREEE (reference sequence).

The chain couples TRBV6-1 to TRBJ2-7, with 7 positions matching TRBD1. With 1 base clipped from V and 4 bases from J, the junction kept 13 bases outside the gene matches. Germline CDR1 and CDR2: MNHNS and SASEGT. The CDR3 extends over 17 amino acids. The CDR3 DNA is TGTGCCAGCAGTGAAGGAAATAGGGGGCTCCATTCTTACGAGCAGTACTTC. This gives the protein CASSEGNRGLHSYEQYF.

The chain employs TRBV11-2 and TRBJ2-1; 10 bases fit TRBD2. V was pared by 8 bases and J by 5 bases, with 15 bases of the junction left unmatched. Germline lookup yields CDR1 SGHAT and CDR2 FQNNGV. The CDR3 extends over 17 amino acids. CDR3 sequence reads: CASLSLELAGVHNEQFF. In DNA form, the CDR3 reads TGTGCCAGCCTCAGCTTAGAGCTAGCGGGGGTACACAATGAGCAGTTCTTC.

V is TRBV3-1 (or the pseudogene TRBV3-2) and J is TRBJ1-3; 8 bases map to TRBD1. The CDR3 is 16 residues long. CDR1 and CDR2 (germline): LGHDT, YNNKEL (reference sequence). V was pared by 0 bases and J by 2 bases, with 3 bases of the junction left unmatched. CDR3: CASSQDRTGPGNTIYF. The CDR3 DNA is TGTGCCAGCAGCCAAGATCGGACAGGGCCTGGAAACACCATATATTTT.

V usage is TRBV9 and J usage is TRBJ1-2; tentatively, D is TRBD1 (6 bases). The germline V gene has CDR1 SGDLS and CDR2 YYNGEE. Trimming removed 3 bases at V and 8 bases at J, with 11 bases between. The CDR3 consists of 12 residues. The chain's CDR3 is CASSEQGWGYTF. CDR3 bases: TGTGCCAGCAGCGAACAGGGTTGGGGCTACACCTTC.

There are a few counts of this clone. The chain recombines TRBV29-1 with TRBJ2-7, with TRBD2 matching 7 bases. The CDR3 is made up of 12 amino acids. Losses at the gene ends were 3 bases for V and 3 bases for J; bases not matched to a gene: 2. Germline CDR1 and CDR2: SQVTM and ANQGSEA. This chain's CDR3 is CSVEREGYEQYF. DNA of the CDR3: TGCAGCGTTGAGAGGGAGGGCTACGAGCAGTACTTC.

V and J are TRBV29-1 and TRBJ2-3; D unresolved. V shed 6 bases and J shed 7 bases, with 11 bases lying between them. CDR1 is SQVTM, CDR2 ANQGSEA, per germline. The CDR3 consists of 11 residues. The CDR3 nucleotides read TGCAGCGTCGAATCGACACATACGCAGTATTTT. It is translated as CSVESTHTQYF.

This clone came up a few times. This chain uses TRBV5-5 with TRBJ2-3; 9 bases are a match to TRBD2. Unmatched junction bases numbered 12, after V lost 4 bases and J lost 0 bases. CDR3 length: 18 amino acids. The germline V gene has CDR1 SGHKS and CDR2 YYEKEE (reference sequence). CDR3 bases: TGTGCCAGCAGCCTCCGGCGGCGGGAGGGTATGAGCACAGATACGCAGTATTTT. Its protein is CASSLRRREGMSTDTQYF.

The chain joins TRBV7-6 to TRBJ2-7, with a weak D call TRBD2 (6 bases). The V end lost 5 bases, the J end lost 4 bases, and 18 bases lay between the germline ends. The CDR3 loop spans 15 amino acids. CDR1 SGHVS and CDR2 FNYEAQ come from the germline V gene. The CDR3 DNA is TGTGCCAGCAGCGGACCCGGGACTCCCTTATACGAGCAGTACTTC. Its translation is CASSGPGTPLYEQYF.